What follows are 4 T cell receptor beta chains derived from one specimen sequenced in a study of tumor and adjacent non-tumor tissue in lung cancer. TCRbeta libraries were built with three rounds of nested PCR, modified from ARM-PCR. TCRdb reanalysed the multiplex PCR reads using MiXCR and keeps one entry per CDR3 protein. This sample has 100,000 to 120,000 distinct CDR3 sequences; 75% to 90% occur once, and the top ten carry 20% to 25%. This sample's RNA came from whole unsorted tissue. The sample comprised lung tumor tissue. The receptors shown here come from an older man with non-small cell lung cancer.

The chain combines TRBV29-1 with TRBJ2-3; 8 bases are a match to TRBD1. Germline values: CDR1 SQVTM, CDR2 ANQGSEA. This CDR3 contains 17 residues. The CDR3 reads CGLFPYVTGVDTDTQYF. For the CDR3, the DNA is TGCGGCTTATTCCCATATGTGACAGGGGTGGACACAGATACGCAGTATTTT.

A remark on this clonotype: The junction shows a germline mismatch at one end, possibly a read error. The rearrangement uses TRBV12-3 or TRBV12-4 and TRBJ2-7, with D tentatively TRBD1 (6 bases). The CDR3 contains 15 residues. CDR3 protein: CASSKFQGYSYKQYF. In DNA, the CDR3 is TGTGCCAGCAGTAAGTTCCAGGGGTATTCCTACAAGCAGTACTTC.

Notes on this clonotype: The junction and the germline gene differ at one end; a read error may be behind it. V gene TRBV10-2 combines with J gene TRBJ2-2, with 7 bases fitting TRBD2. The CDR3 length is 14 residues. Germline loops: CDR1 WSHSY, CDR2 SAAADI. The CDR3 sequence: CALKPAGNTRELLF. In nucleotides, the CDR3 is TGCGCCCTCAAACCAGCGGGGAACACCAGGGAGCTGTTGTTT.

Turning to this clonotype: One junction end does not reproduce the germline sequence, and a read error may be involved. This rearrangement joins TRBV4-2 to TRBJ2-5; possibly TRBD2 for D (5 bases). The length of the CDR3 is 16 residues. Germline CDR1 is LGHNA and CDR2 is YNFKEQ. CDR3 DNA sequence: TGTGCCAGCAGTCAAGGAGCGGAGACCTATGCGGAATCCCAGTACTTC. It is translated as CASSQGAETYAESQYF.